Each of the 9 T cell receptor beta chains below was sequenced from the same sample in a study of blood T cell repertoires in COVID-19. Some clones are missing from TCRdb's copy, which holds only in-frame ones; the method was immunoSEQ multiplex PCR. The table has about 160,000 clones, approximately 80% seen once. The material sequenced was peripheral blood. Receptor source: a man in his sixties with acute or convalescent COVID-19.

Only a few counts were recorded for this clone. The CDR3 DNA is TGCGCCAGCAGCCAAACCCCCTGGGGCCAGGGGCGCCAGCCCCAGCATTTT. Encoded protein: CASSQTPWGQGRQPQHF. The chain recombines TRBV4-1 with TRBJ1-5, with D possibly TRBD1 on 6 matching bases. CDR3 size: 17 residues. CDR1 is MGHRA and CDR2 is YSYEKL in the germline V gene. V gave up 2 bases and J gave up 7 bases, with 21 bases separating them.

The rearrangement uses TRBV27 and TRBJ2-3; 8 nucleotides align to TRBD1. Germline V gives CDR1 MNHEY, CDR2 SMNVEV (reference sequence). V lost 6 bases to trimming and J lost 3 bases; unmatched junction nucleotides: 5. This CDR3 comprises 14 residues. This CDR3 reads CASSYGTGTDTQYF. CDR3 coding DNA: TGTGCCAGCAGCTACGGGACAGGAACAGATACGCAGTATTTT.

This clone has a handful of counts. The chain uses TRBV9 and TRBJ1-2, with 9 bases fitting TRBD1. This CDR3 region has 14 residues. Germline CDR1 SGDLS, CDR2 YYNGEE. J was trimmed by 8 bases and V by 3 bases; bases with no gene match: 8. The CDR3 loop reads CASSASGQGGGYTF. The CDR3 DNA follows: TGTGCCAGCAGCGCCTCGGGACAGGGCGGCGGCTACACCTTC.

This sequence joins TRBV18 and TRBJ1-1, with 7 bases identical to TRBD1. V lost 0 bases and J lost 2; bases outside the gene matches: 3. Germline V lookup: CDR1 KGHSH, CDR2 LQKENI. The length of the CDR3 is 15 residues. The CDR3 DNA follows: TGTGCCAGCTCACCACCCGGGACAGTAAACACTGAAGCTTTCTTT. It yields the protein CASSPPGTVNTEAFF.

This chain connects TRBV7-2 to TRBJ2-2, with TRBD1 as a possible D gene (5 bases). This CDR3 is built from 15 residues. The V and J ends lost 4 bases and 4 bases respectively, with 13 bases between them. In germline, CDR1 is SGHTA, CDR2 FQGNSA. In DNA form, the CDR3 reads TGTGCCAGCAGCTCTCAGGGTGGGTCCACCGGGGAGCTGTTTTTT. It yields the protein CASSSQGGSTGELFF.

This chain links TRBV28 with TRBJ2-1; 9 bases are a match to TRBD1. Germline V gene lookup returns CDR1 MDHEN and CDR2 SYDVKM. With V trimmed by 5 bases and J by 2 bases, 7 bases remained unmatched. This CDR3 comprises 16 residues. CDR3 DNA sequence: TGTGCCAGCAGTCCGGGACAGGGTGGCCCCTACAATGAGCAGTTCTTC. It translates to CASSPGQGGPYNEQFF.

The rearrangement joins TRBV5-1 to TRBJ1-1, with D perhaps TRBD1 (6 bases). V was pared by 0 bases and J by 3 bases, with 12 bases between. The CDR3 is 15 amino acids. Germline assignment: CDR1 SGHRS and CDR2 YFSETQ. The CDR3 DNA reads TGCGCCAGCAGCTTGGGGGGGCAGAGAGACACTGAAGCTTTCTTT. This encodes CASSLGGQRDTEAFF.

The J gene is TRBJ1-2, the V gene TRBV14; D may be TRBD1 (5 bases). Germline V gene sequence: CDR1 SGHDN, CDR2 FVKESK. The CDR3 has 16 amino acids. Trimming removed 3 bases at V and 8 bases at J, with 22 bases between. The CDR3 DNA reads as TGTGCCAGCAGCCAGGTCATCGACAGTGCTACCCGGGGCTACACCTTC. It specifies CASSQVIDSATRGYTF.

The chain has TRBV5-4 and TRBJ2-3, with 9 bases that match TRBD1. Trimming cost V 0 bases and J 5 bases; bases outside gene matches: 10. CDR1 is SGHNT, CDR2 YYREEE, per germline (reference sequence). The CDR3 contains 17 residues. The CDR3 nucleotides read TGTGCCAGCAGCTTGGGGACAGGGGCCGGGGCGGTAGATACGCAGTATTTT. Its translation is CASSLGTGAGAVDTQYF.